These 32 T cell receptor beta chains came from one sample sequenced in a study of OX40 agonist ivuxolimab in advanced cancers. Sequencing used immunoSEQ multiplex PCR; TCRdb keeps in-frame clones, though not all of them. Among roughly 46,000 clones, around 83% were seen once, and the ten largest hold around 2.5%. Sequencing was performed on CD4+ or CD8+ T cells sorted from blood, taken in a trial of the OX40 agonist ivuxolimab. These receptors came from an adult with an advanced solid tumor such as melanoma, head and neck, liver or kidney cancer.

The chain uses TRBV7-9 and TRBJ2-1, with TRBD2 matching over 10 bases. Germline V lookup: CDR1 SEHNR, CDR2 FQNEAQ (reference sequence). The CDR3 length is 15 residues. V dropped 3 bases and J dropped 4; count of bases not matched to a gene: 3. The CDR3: CASSFRTSGYNEQFF. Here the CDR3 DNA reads TGTGCCAGCAGCTTTCGGACTAGCGGTTACAATGAGCAGTTCTTC.

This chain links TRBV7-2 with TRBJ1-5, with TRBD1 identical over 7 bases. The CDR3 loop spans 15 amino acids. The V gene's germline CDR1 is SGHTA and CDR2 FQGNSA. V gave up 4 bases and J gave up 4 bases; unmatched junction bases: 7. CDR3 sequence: CASSWTGQTNQPQHF. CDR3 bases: TGTGCCAGCAGCTGGACGGGACAGACAAATCAGCCCCAGCATTTT.

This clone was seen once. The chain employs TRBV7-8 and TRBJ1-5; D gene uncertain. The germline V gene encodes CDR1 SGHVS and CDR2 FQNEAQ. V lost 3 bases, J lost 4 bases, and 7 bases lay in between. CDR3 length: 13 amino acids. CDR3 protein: CASSFKENQPQHF. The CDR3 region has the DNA TGTGCCAGCAGCTTCAAAGAAAATCAGCCCCAGCATTTT.

CDR3 bases: TGTGCCAGCAGTTACTTGGGGGCCGGGGAGCTGTTTTTT. Protein sequence: CASSYLGAGELFF. The V and J genes are TRBV6-6 and TRBJ2-2, with D perhaps given as TRBD1 or TRBD2 (5 bases each). Trimming removed 1 base at V and 6 bases at J, with 6 bases between. This CDR3 has 13 residues. CDR1 and CDR2 from the germline V gene are MNHNY and SVGAGI (reference sequence).

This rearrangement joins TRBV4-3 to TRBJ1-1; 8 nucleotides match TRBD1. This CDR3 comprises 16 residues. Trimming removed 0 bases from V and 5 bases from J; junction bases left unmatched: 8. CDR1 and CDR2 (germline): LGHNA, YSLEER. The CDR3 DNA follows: TGCGCCAGCAGCCAAGATCTACAGGGGGTGAGGACTGAAGCTTTCTTT. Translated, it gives CASSQDLQGVRTEAFF.

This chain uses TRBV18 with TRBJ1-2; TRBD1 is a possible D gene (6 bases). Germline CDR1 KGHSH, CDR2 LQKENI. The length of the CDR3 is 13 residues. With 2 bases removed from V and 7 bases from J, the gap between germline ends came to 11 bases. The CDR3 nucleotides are TGTGCCAGCTCACCAAATAACAGGGCTGGCTACACCTTC. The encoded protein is CASSPNNRAGYTF. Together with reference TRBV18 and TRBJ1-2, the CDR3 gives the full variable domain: NAGVMQNPRHLVRRRGQEARLRCSPMKGHSHVYWYRQLPEEGLKFMVYLQKENIIDESGMPKERFSAEFPKEGPSILRIQQVVRGDSAAYFCASSPNNRAGYTFGSGTRLTVV.

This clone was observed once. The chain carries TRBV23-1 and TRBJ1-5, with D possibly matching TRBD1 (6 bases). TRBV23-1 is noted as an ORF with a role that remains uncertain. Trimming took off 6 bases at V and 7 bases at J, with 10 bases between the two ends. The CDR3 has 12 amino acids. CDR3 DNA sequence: TGCGCCAGCAGATGGACAGTCCAGCCCCAGCATTTT. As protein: CASRWTVQPQHF.

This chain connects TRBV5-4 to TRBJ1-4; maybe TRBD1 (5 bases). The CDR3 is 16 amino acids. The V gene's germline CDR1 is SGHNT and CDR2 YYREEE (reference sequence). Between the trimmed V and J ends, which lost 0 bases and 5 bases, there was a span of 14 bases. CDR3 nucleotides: TGTGCCAGCAGCTTGGCTAGAGGGGCAAAAAATGAAAAACTGTTTTTT. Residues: CASSLARGAKNEKLFF.

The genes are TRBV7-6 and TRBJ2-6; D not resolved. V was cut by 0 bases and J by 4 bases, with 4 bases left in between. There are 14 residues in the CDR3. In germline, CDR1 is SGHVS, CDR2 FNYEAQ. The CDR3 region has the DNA TGTGCCAGCAGCTTAGCGCAGGGGGCCAACGTCCTGACTTTC. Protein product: CASSLAQGANVLTF.

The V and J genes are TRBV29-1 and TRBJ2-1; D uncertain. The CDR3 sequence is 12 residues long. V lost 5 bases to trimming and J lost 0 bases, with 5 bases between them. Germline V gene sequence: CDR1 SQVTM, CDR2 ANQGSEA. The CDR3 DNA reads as TGCAGCGTTTCAAGCTCCTACAATGAGCAGTTCTTC. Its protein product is CSVSSSYNEQFF.

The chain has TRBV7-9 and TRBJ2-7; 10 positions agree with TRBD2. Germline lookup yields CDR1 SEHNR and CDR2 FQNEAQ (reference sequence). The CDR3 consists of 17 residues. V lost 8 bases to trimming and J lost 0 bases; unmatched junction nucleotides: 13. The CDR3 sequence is CASGSGGASGGSYEQYF. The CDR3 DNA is TGTGCCAGCGGCAGTGGCGGGGCTAGCGGGGGCTCCTACGAGCAGTACTTC.

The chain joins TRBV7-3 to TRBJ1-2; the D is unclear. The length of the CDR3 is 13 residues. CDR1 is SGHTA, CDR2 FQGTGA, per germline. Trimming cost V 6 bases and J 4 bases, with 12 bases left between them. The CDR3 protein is CASSATPGYGYTF. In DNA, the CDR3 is TGTGCCAGCAGTGCTACCCCTGGCTATGGCTACACCTTC.

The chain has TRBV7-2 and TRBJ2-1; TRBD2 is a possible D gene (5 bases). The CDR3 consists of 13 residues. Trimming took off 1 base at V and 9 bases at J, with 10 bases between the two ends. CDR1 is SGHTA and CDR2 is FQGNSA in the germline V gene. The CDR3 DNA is TGTGCCAGCAGCTTAGAGCGGAGCGGTGAGCAGTTCTTC. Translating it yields CASSLERSGEQFF. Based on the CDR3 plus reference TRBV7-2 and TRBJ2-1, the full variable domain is GAGVSQSPSNKVTEKGKDVELRCDPISGHTALYWYRQSLGQGLEFLIYFQGNSAPDKSGLPSDRFSAERTGGSVSTLTIQRTQQEDSAVYLCASSLERSGEQFFGPGTRLTVL.

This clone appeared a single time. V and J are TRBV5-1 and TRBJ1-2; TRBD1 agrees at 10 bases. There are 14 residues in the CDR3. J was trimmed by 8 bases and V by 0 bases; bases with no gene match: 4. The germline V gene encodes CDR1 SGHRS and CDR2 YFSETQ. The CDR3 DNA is TGCGCCAGCAGCTTGGAAGGACAGGGGGAGGGCTACACCTTC. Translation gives CASSLEGQGEGYTF.

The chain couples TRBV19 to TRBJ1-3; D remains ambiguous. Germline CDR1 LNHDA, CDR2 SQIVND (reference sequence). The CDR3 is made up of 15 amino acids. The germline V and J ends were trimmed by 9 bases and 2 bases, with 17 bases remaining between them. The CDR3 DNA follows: TGTGCCAGCAGTCGGAACGGTAGGGCTGGAAACACCATATATTTT. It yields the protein CASSRNGRAGNTIYF.

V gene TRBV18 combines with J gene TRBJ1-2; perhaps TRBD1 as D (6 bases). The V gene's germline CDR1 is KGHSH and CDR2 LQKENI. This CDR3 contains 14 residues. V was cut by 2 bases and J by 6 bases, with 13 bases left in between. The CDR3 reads CASSPSDQGHGYTF. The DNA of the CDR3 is TGTGCCAGCTCACCAAGCGATCAGGGGCATGGCTACACCTTC.

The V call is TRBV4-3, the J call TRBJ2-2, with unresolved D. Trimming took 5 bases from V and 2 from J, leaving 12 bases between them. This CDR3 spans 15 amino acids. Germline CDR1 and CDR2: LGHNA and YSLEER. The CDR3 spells CASSAVVTNTGELFF. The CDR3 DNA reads TGCGCCAGCAGCGCGGTCGTTACAAACACCGGGGAGCTGTTTTTT.

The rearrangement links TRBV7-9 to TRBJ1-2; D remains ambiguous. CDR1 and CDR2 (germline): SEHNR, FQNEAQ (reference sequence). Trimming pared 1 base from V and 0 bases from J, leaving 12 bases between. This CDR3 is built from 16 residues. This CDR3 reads CASSLVSGEANYGYTF. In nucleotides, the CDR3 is TGTGCCAGCAGCTTAGTGTCAGGTGAAGCTAACTATGGCTACACCTTC.

CDR3 bases: TGTGCCAGCAGCTTAGCTGGGTCTTCCACCTCTGGAAACACCATATATTTT. Residues: CASSLAGSSTSGNTIYF. This chain links TRBV7-8 with TRBJ1-3; unclear D gene. Germline CDR1 is SGHVS and CDR2 is FQNEAQ. The CDR3 runs 17 residues. V dropped 0 bases and J dropped 0 bases, with 12 bases sitting between them.

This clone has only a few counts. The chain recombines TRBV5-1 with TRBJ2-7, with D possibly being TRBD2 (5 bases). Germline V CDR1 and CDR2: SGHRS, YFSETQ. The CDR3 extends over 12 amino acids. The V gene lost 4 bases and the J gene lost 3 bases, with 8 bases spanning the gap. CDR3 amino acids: CASSGSGYEQYF. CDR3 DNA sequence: TGCGCCAGCAGCGGGAGTGGCTACGAGCAGTACTTC.

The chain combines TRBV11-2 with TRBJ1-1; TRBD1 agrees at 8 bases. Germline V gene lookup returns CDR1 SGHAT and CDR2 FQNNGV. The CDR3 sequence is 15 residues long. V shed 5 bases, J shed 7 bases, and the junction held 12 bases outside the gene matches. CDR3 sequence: CASSPRDRRTVEAFF. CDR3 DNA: TGTGCCAGCAGCCCTCGGGACAGGAGAACAGTTGAAGCTTTCTTT.

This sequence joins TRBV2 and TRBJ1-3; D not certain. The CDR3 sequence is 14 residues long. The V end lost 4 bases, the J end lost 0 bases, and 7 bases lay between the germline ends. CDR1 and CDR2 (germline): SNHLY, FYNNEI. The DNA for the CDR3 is TGTGCCAGCAGTGTACAACACTCTGGAAACACCATATATTTT. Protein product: CASSVQHSGNTIYF.

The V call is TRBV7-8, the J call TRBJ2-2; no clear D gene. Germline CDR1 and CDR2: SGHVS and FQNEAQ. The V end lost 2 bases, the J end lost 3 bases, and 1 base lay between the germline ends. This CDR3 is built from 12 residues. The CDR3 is CASSLHTGELFF. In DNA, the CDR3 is TGTGCCAGCAGCTTACACACCGGGGAGCTGTTTTTT.

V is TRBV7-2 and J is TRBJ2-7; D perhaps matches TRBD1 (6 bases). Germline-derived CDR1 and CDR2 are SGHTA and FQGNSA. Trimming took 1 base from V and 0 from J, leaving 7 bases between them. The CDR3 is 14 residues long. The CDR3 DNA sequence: TGTGCCAGCAGCTTAGTGGACAGCTCCTACGAGCAGTACTTC. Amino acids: CASSLVDSSYEQYF.

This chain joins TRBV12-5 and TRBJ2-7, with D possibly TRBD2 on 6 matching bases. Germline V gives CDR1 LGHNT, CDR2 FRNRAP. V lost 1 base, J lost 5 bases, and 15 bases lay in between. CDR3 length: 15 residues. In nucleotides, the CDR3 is TGTGCTAGTGGTTTGGGTGGAGGGTCGGACAACGAGCAGTACTTC. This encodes CASGLGGGSDNEQYF.

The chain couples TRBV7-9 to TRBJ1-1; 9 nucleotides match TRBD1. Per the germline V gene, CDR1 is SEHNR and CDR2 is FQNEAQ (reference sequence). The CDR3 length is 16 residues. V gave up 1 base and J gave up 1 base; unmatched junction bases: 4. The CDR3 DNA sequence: TGTGCCAGCAGCTTAGGGACAGGGGTCACGAACACTGAAGCTTTCTTT. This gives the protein CASSLGTGVTNTEAFF.

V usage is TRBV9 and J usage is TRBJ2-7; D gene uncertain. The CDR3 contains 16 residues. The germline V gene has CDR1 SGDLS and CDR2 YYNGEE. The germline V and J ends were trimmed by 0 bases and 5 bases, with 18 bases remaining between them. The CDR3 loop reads CASSVGKSPVSDEQYF. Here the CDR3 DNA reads TGTGCCAGCAGCGTAGGGAAATCCCCTGTATCGGACGAGCAGTACTTC.

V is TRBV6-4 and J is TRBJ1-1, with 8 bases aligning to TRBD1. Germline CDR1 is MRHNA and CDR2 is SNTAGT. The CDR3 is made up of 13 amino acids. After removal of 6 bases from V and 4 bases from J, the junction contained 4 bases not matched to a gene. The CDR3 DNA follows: TGTGCCAGCAGCGCAGACAGGGGCACTGAAGCTTTCTTT. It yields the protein CASSADRGTEAFF.

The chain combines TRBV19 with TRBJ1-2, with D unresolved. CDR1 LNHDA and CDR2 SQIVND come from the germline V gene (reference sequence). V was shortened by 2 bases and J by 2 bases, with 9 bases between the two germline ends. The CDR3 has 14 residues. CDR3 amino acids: CASSIRVGNYGYTF. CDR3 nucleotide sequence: TGTGCCAGTAGTATACGCGTTGGGAACTATGGCTACACCTTC.

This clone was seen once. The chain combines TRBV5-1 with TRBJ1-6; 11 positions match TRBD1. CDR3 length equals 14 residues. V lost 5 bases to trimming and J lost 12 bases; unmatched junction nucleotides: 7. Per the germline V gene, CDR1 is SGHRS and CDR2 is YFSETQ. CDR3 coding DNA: TGCGCCAGCAGTTCTGGACAGGGGGCGGAACCCCTCCACTTT. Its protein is CASSSGQGAEPLHF.

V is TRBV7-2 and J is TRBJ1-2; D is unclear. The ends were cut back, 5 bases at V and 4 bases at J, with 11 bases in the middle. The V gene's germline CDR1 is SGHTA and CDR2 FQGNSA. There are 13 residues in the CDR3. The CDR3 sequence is CASSKDGGYGYTF. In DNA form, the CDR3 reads TGTGCCAGCAGCAAGGACGGTGGCTATGGCTACACCTTC.

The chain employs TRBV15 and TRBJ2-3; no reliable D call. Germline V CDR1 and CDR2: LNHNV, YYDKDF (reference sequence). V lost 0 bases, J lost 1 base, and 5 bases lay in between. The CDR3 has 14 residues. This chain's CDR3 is CATSRDGGTDTQYF. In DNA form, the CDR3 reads TGTGCCACCAGCAGAGACGGAGGCACAGATACGCAGTATTTT. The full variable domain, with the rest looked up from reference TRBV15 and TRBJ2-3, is DAMVIQNPRYQVTQFGKPVTLSCSQTLNHNVMYWYQQKSSQAPKLLFHYYDKDFNNEADTPDNFQSRRPNTSFCFLDIRSPGLGDTAMYLCATSRDGGTDTQYFGPGTRLTVL.